These T cell receptor beta chains were read from a single sample in a study of blood T cells in healthy people across ages. One entry per CDR3 protein, called by TCRdb with MiXCR from the 5' RACE reads. The sample lists about 1.6 million distinct CDR3 sequences; about 31% were seen once. The source material was blood. These receptors originate from a woman aged 25 to 45 in good health. Each CDR3 is given with its conserved first and last residue. The order of the fields is D gene, J gene, V gene, clone size, CDR3 DNA, CDR3 protein. A D gene is named only where the DNA matches it firmly. Expanded clones are given a class, and other clones once, few, many or no size at all.

. | TRBJ1-2 | TRBV11-1 | . | TGTGCCAGCAGCTTAAGGGGCGACGGGCGCTACACCTTC | CASSLRGDGRYTF
. | TRBJ1-2 | TRBV29-1 | many | TGCAGCGTTGAGGTAACAGGGAAATACACCTTC | CSVEVTGKYTF
TRBD1 | TRBJ2-1 | TRBV6-5 | few | TGTGCCAGCGGGGCAGGGGGTGGCAATGAGCAGTTCTTC | CASGAGGGNEQFF
TRBD1 | TRBJ2-4 | TRBV4-1 | few | TGCGCCAGCAGCCAAGGGCGATCCAGGGGGCGGGTCAAAAACATTCAGTACTTC | CASSQGRSRGRVKNIQYF
. | TRBJ1-5 | TRBV29-1 | many | TGCAGCGTTGACAGGGGTAGCAATCAGCCCCAGCATTTT | CSVDRGSNQPQHF
. | TRBJ1-2 | TRBV20-1 | . | TGCAGTGCTATTATGGGGGCGCAAAATGGCTACACCTTC | CSAIMGAQNGYTF
TRBD1 | TRBJ1-2 | TRBV5-4 | . | TGTGCCAGCTGGGGACAGGGGATGGGCTATGACTACACCTTC | CASWGQGMGYDYTF
TRBD1 | TRBJ1-2 | TRBV20-1 | . | TGCAGTGCTAGAGACCTACAACAGGGGAACTATGGCTACACCTTC | CSARDLQQGNYGYTF
. | TRBJ2-7 | TRBV5-1 | many | TGCGCCAGCAGCATCGCGGGGGAGCAGTACTTC | CASSIAGEQYF
TRBD2 | TRBJ2-3 | TRBV27 | . | TGTGCCAGCAGTTTATTGGCTAGCGGGGATACGCAGTATTTT | CASSLLASGDTQYF
. | TRBJ2-4 | TRBV5-1 | . | TGCGCCAGCAGCTCTTTGAGGAGATCCATTCAGTACTTC | CASSSLRRSIQYF
. | TRBJ2-1 | TRBV9 | . | TGTGCCAGCACCCAGGGGCGGGATTACAATGAGCAGTTCTTC | CASTQGRDYNEQFF
. | TRBJ2-5 | TRBV28 | many | TGTGCCAGCAGCCCTCCGAGGGAGACCCAGTACTTC | CASSPPRETQYF
. | TRBJ2-5 | TRBV29-1 | many | TGCAGCGTCCTGAACACCTTGGGCGGCACCCAGTACTTC | CSVLNTLGGTQYF
. | TRBJ2-4 | TRBV7-2 | few | TGTGCCAGCAGCGCAGACAGGTCTAGGGACATTCAGTACTTC | CASSADRSRDIQYF
TRBD1 | TRBJ1-2 | TRBV25-1 | few | TGTGCCAGCGCAGACAGGGAAAAAGAAGGCTACACCTTC | CASADREKEGYTF
TRBD2 | TRBJ2-5 | TRBV4-1 | . | TGCGCCAGCGCCCTATGGGGGGCGGGGGGACAAGAGACCCAGTACTTC | CASALWGAGGQETQYF